This T cell receptor beta chain appears in the sequencing data of a study of graft-versus-host responses after intestinal transplantation. At the level of the study: The study gave all recipients anti-thymocyte globulin induction, then tacrolimus and steroids for two to three years. Study-wide findings and caveats: Researchers found GvH clones in recipient marrow, and some showed up first in ileum or blood. Within the allografts of patients who had graft-donor T cell macrochimerism, graft-versus-host to host-versus-graft clonal ratios were high.

Sequencing used immunoSEQ multiplex PCR; TCRdb keeps in-frame clones, though not all of them. The sample holds over 100,000 clones, 85% to 95% seen once. Trimming pared 2 bases from V and 0 bases from J, leaving 9 bases between. Germline assignment: CDR1 MNHNS and CDR2 SASEGT. This CDR3 comprises 15 residues. With regard to this clone: Its antigen is unidentified.

This receptor was obtained from a human donor who received an intestinal transplant. The chain has TRBV6-1 and TRBJ2-3; no firm D call. Sample: unstimulated CD8+ T cells sorted from spleen or lymph node cells, taken before intestinal transplant. CDR3: CASSEPWPSTDTQYF. CDR3 nucleotides: TGTGCCAGCAGTGAACCCTGGCCTAGCACAGATACGCAGTATTTT.